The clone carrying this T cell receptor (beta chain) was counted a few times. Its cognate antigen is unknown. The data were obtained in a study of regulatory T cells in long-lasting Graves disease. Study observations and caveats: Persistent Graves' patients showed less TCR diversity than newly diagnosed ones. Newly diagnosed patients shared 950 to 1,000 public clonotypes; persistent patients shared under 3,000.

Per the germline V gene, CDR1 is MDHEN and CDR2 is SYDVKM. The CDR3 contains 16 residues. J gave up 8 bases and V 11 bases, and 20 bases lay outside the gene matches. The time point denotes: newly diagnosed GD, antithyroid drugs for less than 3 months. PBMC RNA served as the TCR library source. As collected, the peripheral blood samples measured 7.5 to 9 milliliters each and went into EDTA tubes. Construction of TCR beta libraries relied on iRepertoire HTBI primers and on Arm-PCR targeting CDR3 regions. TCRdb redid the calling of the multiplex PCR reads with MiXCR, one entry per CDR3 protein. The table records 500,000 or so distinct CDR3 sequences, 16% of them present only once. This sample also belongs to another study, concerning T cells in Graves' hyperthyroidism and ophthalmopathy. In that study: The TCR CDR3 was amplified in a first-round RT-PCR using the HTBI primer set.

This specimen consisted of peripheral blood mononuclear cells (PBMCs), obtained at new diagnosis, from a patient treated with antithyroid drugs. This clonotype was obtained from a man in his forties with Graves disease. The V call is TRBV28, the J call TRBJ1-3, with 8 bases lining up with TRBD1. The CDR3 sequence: CASTTGTGFRSDTIYF. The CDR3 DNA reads TGTGCCTCTACAACCGGGACAGGTTTTCGTTCGGACACCATATATTTT.